A single sample is the source of the 32 T cell receptor beta chains below, sequenced in a study of blood T cell repertoires in COVID-19. Some clones are missing from TCRdb's copy, which holds only in-frame ones; the method was immunoSEQ multiplex PCR. Of some 300,000 clones in the sample, more than 75% were seen once. The sequencing input was PBMCs or T cells enriched from blood (not recorded which). The receptors stem from a woman aged 55-70 years in a cohort exposed to, infected with or recovered from COVID-19 (not recorded which).

The chain joins TRBV7-2 to TRBJ1-4; D possibly corresponds to TRBD1 (6 bases). The germline CDR1 and CDR2 sequences are SGHTA and FQGNSA. The V and J ends lost 5 bases and 0 bases respectively, with 13 bases between them. The CDR3 has 16 amino acids. CDR3 nucleotide sequence: TGTGCCAGCAGCCAACGTGCAGGGGCAACTAATGAAAAACTGTTTTTT. Its protein product is CASSQRAGATNEKLFF.

The chain couples TRBV4-3 to TRBJ1-2, with D perhaps matching TRBD1 (5 bases). Germline V CDR1 and CDR2: LGHNA, YSLEER. There are 14 residues in the CDR3. V was clipped by 0 bases and J by 4 bases, with 9 bases between them. The CDR3 loop reads CASSQDREGYGYTF. CDR3 DNA sequence: TGCGCCAGCAGCCAAGACAGGGAAGGCTATGGCTACACCTTC.

The chain joins TRBV5-1 to TRBJ1-1, with D possibly TRBD1 on 5 matching bases. Germline CDR1 and CDR2: SGHRS and YFSETQ. The CDR3 is 13 amino acids. The ends were cut back, 3 bases at V and 3 bases at J, with 9 bases in the middle. CDR3 bases: TGCGCCAGCAGCTGGGACTGGGACACTGAAGCTTTCTTT. Translated: CASSWDWDTEAFF.

This clone was seen more than once but under ten times. The V and J genes are TRBV6-2 or TRBV6-3 and TRBJ1-1; 7 bases are a match to TRBD1. The CDR3 sequence is 16 residues long. Losses at the gene ends were 3 bases for V and 0 bases for J; bases not matched to a gene: 7. Germline V gene data show CDR1 as MNHEY and CDR2 as SVGEGT. The CDR3 coding sequence is TGTGCCAGCAGTTATTCTCCAACAGGGGTGAACACTGAAGCTTTCTTT. Amino acids: CASSYSPTGVNTEAFF.

The chain is built from TRBV7-2 and TRBJ1-3; 7 positions match TRBD1. Germline CDR1 and CDR2: SGHTA and FQGNSA. Germline trimming cut 1 base from V and 0 bases from J; bases unmatched to any gene: 3. CDR3 length: 16 residues. The CDR3 spells CASSLGTGVSGNTIYF. DNA for the CDR3: TGTGCCAGCAGCTTAGGGACAGGTGTCTCTGGAAACACCATATATTTT.

The chain carries TRBV9 and TRBJ2-7; 11 bases match TRBD2. The CDR3 extends over 15 amino acids. Trimming removed 3 bases from V and 7 bases from J; junction bases left unmatched: 9. Germline V gene sequence: CDR1 SGDLS, CDR2 YYNGEE. CDR3 in amino acids: CASSGDPGLAEEQYF. The CDR3 nucleotides read TGTGCCAGCAGCGGCGACCCGGGACTAGCGGAAGAGCAGTACTTC.

The chain joins TRBV5-4 to TRBJ2-1, with a weak D call TRBD2 (6 bases). The length of the CDR3 is 17 residues. Germline V CDR1 and CDR2: SGHNT, YYREEE (reference sequence). V lost 3 bases, J lost 7 bases, and 23 bases lay in between. The CDR3 bases are TGTGCCAGCAGCTCGATGATTACGGGTGTCGGAGGGAATGAGCAGTTCTTC. It specifies CASSSMITGVGGNEQFF.

This chain links TRBV6-6 with TRBJ2-3; TRBD2 agrees at 8 bases. V shed 6 bases and J 1 base; nucleotides not matched to a gene: 3. The germline gives CDR1 MNHNY, CDR2 SVGAGI (reference sequence). CDR3 length: 14 residues. CDR3 in amino acids: CASRVTSGTDTQYF. The DNA for the CDR3 is TGTGCCAGCAGGGTGACTAGCGGCACAGATACGCAGTATTTT.

The genes are TRBV5-1 and TRBJ2-1, with 14 bases fitting TRBD2. This CDR3 is 18 amino acids long. CDR1 is SGHRS, CDR2 YFSETQ, per germline. V shed 3 bases, J shed 2 bases, and the junction held 7 bases outside the gene matches. CDR3 in amino acids: CASSSRTSGRFTYNEQFF. The CDR3 coding sequence is TGCGCCAGCAGCTCAAGGACTAGCGGGAGGTTTACCTACAATGAGCAGTTCTTC.

The rearrangement joins TRBV6-5 to TRBJ2-2; 10 nucleotides align to TRBD1. The V and J ends lost 6 bases and 4 bases, in that order; junction bases with no gene match: 2. The germline V gene has CDR1 MNHEY and CDR2 SVGAGI. The CDR3 runs 14 residues. The CDR3 loop is CASRDRGTTGELFF. In DNA form, the CDR3 reads TGTGCCAGCAGGGACAGGGGGACCACCGGGGAGCTGTTTTTT.

This chain uses TRBV5-1 with TRBJ1-4; D unclear. Germline values: CDR1 SGHRS, CDR2 YFSETQ. The CDR3 loop spans 14 amino acids. Between the trimmed V and J ends, which lost 1 base and 7 bases, there was a span of 11 bases. The CDR3 protein is CASSLQQFGEKLFF. The CDR3 DNA reads as TGCGCCAGCAGCTTGCAACAGTTCGGTGAAAAACTGTTTTTT.

The chain joins TRBV6-5 to TRBJ2-1, with a weak D call TRBD1 (5 bases). The V and J ends lost 2 bases and 4 bases respectively, with 12 bases between them. The CDR3 is made up of 15 amino acids. The germline V gene encodes CDR1 MNHEY and CDR2 SVGAGI. The CDR3 coding sequence is TGTGCCAGCAGTTACGACAGCTCAACTTACAATGAGCAGTTCTTC. Translated, it gives CASSYDSSTYNEQFF.

This chain connects TRBV2 to TRBJ1-6; no clear D gene. The V and J ends lost 6 bases and 9 bases respectively, with 9 bases between them. CDR3 size: 12 residues. Germline CDR1 SNHLY, CDR2 FYNNEI. CDR3 sequence (DNA): TGTGCCAGCAGCACGGACTCTTCACCCCTCCACTTT. This codes for CASSTDSSPLHF. Drawing the rest from reference TRBV2 and TRBJ1-6, the complete variable domain is EPEVTQTPSHQVTQMGQEVILRCVPISNHLYFYWYRQILGQKVEFLVSFYNNEISEKSEIFDDQFSVERPDGSNFTLKIRSTKLEDSAMYFCASSTDSSPLHFGNGTRLTVT.

CDR3 residues: CASSQNSATNEKLFF. CDR3 DNA: TGTGCCAGCAGCCAGAACAGTGCAACTAATGAAAAACTGTTTTTT. This chain joins TRBV11-2 and TRBJ1-4, with D unresolved. In germline, CDR1 is SGHAT, CDR2 FQNNGV. CDR3 length: 15 amino acids. The V and J ends lost 5 bases and 0 bases respectively, with 10 bases between them.

Notes on this clone: Other DNA sequences from this sample encode an identical CDR3 as well. The chain recombines TRBV3-1 (or the pseudogene TRBV3-2) with TRBJ2-1, with 9 bases identical to TRBD2. In germline, CDR1 is LGHDT, CDR2 YNNKEL (reference sequence). This CDR3 region has 17 residues. V dropped 0 bases and J dropped 5; count of bases not matched to a gene: 8. This CDR3 reads CASSQDRGSGRHNEQFF. The DNA of the CDR3 is TGTGCCAGCAGCCAAGATAGGGGTAGCGGGAGACACAATGAGCAGTTCTTC.

This chain links TRBV5-1 with TRBJ1-2; 9 bases are a match to TRBD1. After removal of 2 bases from V and 4 bases from J, the junction contained 6 bases not matched to a gene. CDR1 is SGHRS and CDR2 is YFSETQ in the germline V gene. The CDR3 length is 15 residues. The DNA for the CDR3 is TGCGCCAGCAGCTTATCCGGGACAGGGTTCTATGGCTACACCTTC. It translates to CASSLSGTGFYGYTF. Full variable domain (missing parts from reference TRBV5-1 and TRBJ1-2): KAGVTQTPRYLIKTRGQQVTLSCSPISGHRSVSWYQQTPGQGLQFLFEYFSETQRNKGNFPGRFSGRQFSNSRSEMNVSTLELGDSALYLCASSLSGTGFYGYTFGSGTRLTVV.

The chain couples TRBV2 to TRBJ1-2, with TRBD1 as a possible D gene (6 bases). The CDR3 consists of 14 residues. The V gene lost 7 bases and the J gene lost 2 bases, with 14 bases spanning the gap. Per the germline V gene, CDR1 is SNHLY and CDR2 is FYNNEI. CDR3 sequence (DNA): TGTGCCAGCAAGGGGAGGGGGGTAAACTATGGCTACACCTTC. The encoded protein is CASKGRGVNYGYTF.

The chain links TRBV7-8 to TRBJ1-2, with 7 bases that match TRBD1. The germline V gene encodes CDR1 SGHVS and CDR2 FQNEAQ. CDR3 size: 13 residues. J lost 4 bases, V lost 4 bases, and 3 bases had no gene match. This CDR3 is CASSSTGVYGYTF. CDR3 nucleotide sequence: TGTGCCAGCAGCTCTACAGGGGTCTATGGCTACACCTTC.

This clone was picked up a small number of times. The DNA for the CDR3 is TGTGCCAGCAGTTCGCCCTCAACAGGGGGAGGAGGCTACACCTTC. This sequence encodes CASSSPSTGGGGYTF. V is TRBV27 and J is TRBJ1-2; the match to TRBD1 covers 8 bases. CDR3 length equals 15 residues. Germline assignment: CDR1 MNHEY and CDR2 SMNVEV (reference sequence). V was clipped by 4 bases and J by 8 bases; unmatched bases: 12.

The V call is TRBV19, the J call TRBJ1-6, with TRBD1 matching 7 bases. Germline V gene lookup returns CDR1 LNHDA and CDR2 SQIVND (reference sequence). V shed 5 bases and J 9 bases; nucleotides not matched to a gene: 7. The CDR3 contains 14 residues. The CDR3 is CASSPRDRTSPLHF. In DNA, the CDR3 is TGTGCCAGTAGTCCTCGGGACAGAACTTCACCCCTCCACTTT. The whole variable domain, filled in from reference TRBV19 and TRBJ1-6, reads DGGITQSPKYLFRKEGQNVTLSCEQNLNHDAMYWYRQDPGQGLRLIYYSQIVNDFQKGDIAEGYSVSREKKESFPLTVTSAQKNPTAFYLCASSPRDRTSPLHFGNGTRLTVT.

This clone was seen more than once but under ten times. It is unclear where the CDR3 begins or ends on the DNA, so no DNA is shown, and the CDR3 is as TCRdb lists it. The rearrangement joins TRBV28 to TRBJ2-7; the D call TRBD1 from the table was never checked on the DNA. The CDR3 is made up of 14 amino acids, end residues included. CDR1 MDHEN and CDR2 SYDVKM come from the germline V gene. CDR3 amino acids: CASSSSGQGGEQYF.

The chain combines TRBV5-1 with TRBJ2-1, with 9 positions matching TRBD2. The V segment lost 0 bases and the J segment 10 bases; nucleotides outside the gene matches: 8. CDR1 and CDR2 from the germline V gene are SGHRS and YFSETQ. The CDR3 length is 15 residues. The CDR3 DNA follows: TGCGCCAGCAGCTTGGTAGCGGGAGTAGATCAAGAGCAGTTCTTC. Residues: CASSLVAGVDQEQFF.

As DNA, the CDR3 is TGCGCCAGCAGCGCCCCGGGACAGGGGTGGACTGAAGCTTTCTTT. Translation gives CASSAPGQGWTEAFF. This chain uses TRBV5-1 with TRBJ1-1, with 10 bases lining up with TRBD1. Germline V gene lookup returns CDR1 SGHRS and CDR2 YFSETQ. The CDR3 runs 15 residues. Losses at the gene ends were 4 bases for V and 5 bases for J; bases not matched to a gene: 8.

The V gene is TRBV19, the J gene TRBJ1-4; D possibly corresponds to TRBD1 (6 bases). This CDR3 is built from 19 residues. Trimming stripped 6 bases from V and 3 bases from J, with 26 bases between. Germline lookup yields CDR1 LNHDA and CDR2 SQIVND (reference sequence). CDR3 sequence reads: CASSSDTGQGPAANEKLFF. The CDR3 DNA reads as TGTGCCAGTAGCTCAGATACGGGACAAGGGCCCGCGGCTAATGAAAAACTGTTTTTT.

This chain joins TRBV7-2 and TRBJ2-7; D perhaps matches TRBD2 (6 bases). The CDR3 spans 15 residues. The germline CDR1 and CDR2 sequences are SGHTA and FQGNSA. V dropped 5 bases and J dropped 3 bases, with 17 bases sitting between them. The CDR3 reads CASSRSSGEYYEQYF. The CDR3 coding sequence is TGTGCCAGCAGCCGGTCCTCGGGGGAGTACTACGAGCAGTACTTC.

V usage is TRBV7-2 and J usage is TRBJ2-2; 7 nucleotides align to TRBD2. V was pared by 3 bases and J by 8 bases, with 3 bases of the junction left unmatched. This CDR3 comprises 13 residues. Germline loops: CDR1 SGHTA, CDR2 FQGNSA. The CDR3 sequence is CASSFLREGELFF. The CDR3 DNA reads as TGTGCCAGCAGCTTCCTGCGGGAGGGGGAGCTGTTTTTT.

The chain couples TRBV10-2 to TRBJ2-2, with TRBD2 matching over 10 bases. The CDR3 is 15 residues long. Germline assignment: CDR1 WSHSY and CDR2 SAAADI. Germline trimming cut 7 bases from V and 5 bases from J; bases unmatched to any gene: 7. CDR3 region: CASKASGSRTGELFF. CDR3 DNA sequence: TGCGCCAGCAAGGCTAGCGGGAGCAGGACCGGGGAGCTGTTTTTT.

Worth noting for this clone: Other nucleotide sequences from this sample produce the same CDR3. The chain employs TRBV24-1 and TRBJ1-5; TRBD1 aligns across 8 bases. This CDR3 has 16 amino acids. The trim removed 2 bases at V and 3 bases at J, leaving 5 bases unmatched. Germline CDR1 is KGHDR and CDR2 is SFDVKD. CDR3: CATSDSGQGNNQPQHF. The CDR3 DNA is TGTGCCACCAGTGATTCCGGACAGGGAAACAATCAGCCCCAGCATTTT.

The chain combines TRBV19 with TRBJ1-2; the match to TRBD1 covers 9 bases. V lost 1 base, J lost 8 bases, and 2 bases stayed unmatched. Germline assignment: CDR1 LNHDA and CDR2 SQIVND (reference sequence). This CDR3 comprises 13 residues. In DNA form, the CDR3 reads TGTGCCAGTAGTATAGGCACAGGGGGCGGCTACACCTTC. Amino acids: CASSIGTGGGYTF.

The chain carries TRBV11-3 and TRBJ2-1; TRBD1 matches 10 bases. This CDR3 has 15 residues. After removal of 5 bases from V and 7 bases from J, the junction contained 8 bases not matched to a gene. Germline V CDR1 and CDR2: SGHNT, YENEEA. The CDR3: CASSPGTGEKNEQFF. As DNA, the CDR3 is TGTGCCAGCAGCCCCGGGACAGGGGAGAAGAATGAGCAGTTCTTC.

V gene TRBV7-9 combines with J gene TRBJ1-5; no clear D gene. Trimming took 4 bases from V and 11 from J, leaving 18 bases between them. CDR1 is SEHNR, CDR2 FQNEAQ, per germline (reference sequence). This CDR3 has 14 amino acids. CDR3: CASSYSHTELTQHF. CDR3 DNA sequence: TGTGCCAGCAGCTACTCCCATACAGAGCTTACCCAGCATTTT.

This clone was seen once. The chain is built from TRBV7-9 and TRBJ2-2; D perhaps matches TRBD2 (6 bases). This CDR3 spans 15 amino acids. Germline-derived CDR1 and CDR2 are SEHNR and FQNEAQ (reference sequence). Trimming left V 1 base short and J 0 bases short, with 6 bases between. CDR3 in DNA: TGTGCCAGCAGCTTAGGGACTACGAACACCGGGGAGCTGTTTTTT. Residues: CASSLGTTNTGELFF.